The 23 T cell receptor beta chains given below trace back to one sample, sequenced in a study of blood T cell repertoires in COVID-19. Assay: immunoSEQ multiplex PCR; the TCRdb copy retains only in-frame clones and omits some. Counted here are roughly 250,000 clones, around nine tenths occurring once; the ten biggest clones make up approximately 2%. The material sequenced was PBMCs or T cells enriched from blood (not recorded which). These receptors all come from a woman younger than 35 who had recovered from COVID-19.

The V call is TRBV9, the J call TRBJ2-2; TRBD2 agrees at 8 bases. Trimming at V came to 0 bases and at J to 1 base, leaving 2 bases not matched to a gene. The CDR3 totals 16 residues. The germline V gene encodes CDR1 SGDLS and CDR2 YYNGEE. The CDR3 here is CASSVAGLGNTGELFF. Written as DNA, the CDR3 is TGTGCCAGCAGCGTAGCGGGACTAGGGAACACCGGGGAGCTGTTTTTT.

V and J are TRBV5-6 and TRBJ1-2; 7 nucleotides agree with TRBD1. Germline V lookup: CDR1 SGHDT, CDR2 YYEEEE. V gave up 4 bases and J gave up 3 bases; unmatched junction bases: 0. The CDR3 loop spans 12 amino acids. The CDR3 DNA sequence: TGTGCCAGCAGCACAGGGGACTATGGCTACACCTTC. It is translated as CASSTGDYGYTF.

A word on this clone: Here the CDR3 omits its conserved ending phenylalanine or tryptophan, so a read error is the likely source. The DNA is left out, because the CDR3 cannot be placed on it with certainty; the CDR3 is given as TCRdb lists it. The V call is TRBV24-1, the J call TRBJ2-7; the D call TRBD2 from the table was never checked on the DNA. Germline CDR1 reads KGHDR; CDR2 reads SFDVKD. The CDR3 is made up of 11 amino acids, end residues included. CDR3 in amino acids: CATSDAGLTAS.

The chain employs TRBV3-1 (or the pseudogene TRBV3-2) and TRBJ1-6, with D possibly being TRBD1 (5 bases). Trimming removed 0 bases from V and 8 bases from J, with 20 bases in between. Germline V gives CDR1 LGHDT, CDR2 YNNKEL (reference sequence). The CDR3 totals 18 residues. CDR3 nucleotides: TGTGCCAGCAGCCAAGATCGGGGAGGGGTCGCGGGGGATTCACCCCTCCACTTT. This gives the protein CASSQDRGGVAGDSPLHF.

The rearrangement links TRBV7-8 to TRBJ1-1, with 7 bases aligning to TRBD1. Germline V lookup: CDR1 SGHVS, CDR2 FQNEAQ. The CDR3 has 15 amino acids. The J segment lost 0 bases and the V segment lost 5 bases, leaving 6 bases of the junction unmatched. In nucleotides, the CDR3 is TGTGCCAGCAGCCCCGGCGGGACAGTGAACACTGAAGCTTTCTTT. Translated: CASSPGGTVNTEAFF.

The DNA for the CDR3 is TGTGCCACCAGCAGAGATCGGGTAGTAGGCACAGATACGCAGTATTTT. This gives the protein CATSRDRVVGTDTQYF. This chain links TRBV15 with TRBJ2-3, with unresolved D. CDR1 LNHNV and CDR2 YYDKDF come from the germline V gene (reference sequence). This CDR3 spans 16 amino acids. Trimming cost V 0 bases and J 1 base, with 11 bases left between them.

This sequence joins TRBV28 and TRBJ1-5, with D possibly being TRBD1 (5 bases). The germline CDR1 and CDR2 sequences are MDHEN and SYDVKM. Trimming removed 7 bases at V and 3 bases at J, with 13 bases between. The CDR3 covers 14 residues. CDR3 residues: CASNPGTINQPQHF. In DNA, the CDR3 is TGTGCCAGCAACCCCGGGACTATCAATCAGCCCCAGCATTTT.

The rearrangement joins TRBV7-2 to TRBJ2-2, with unresolved D. The CDR3 extends over 16 amino acids. V gave up 3 bases and J gave up 0 bases, with 11 bases separating them. Germline V gives CDR1 SGHTA, CDR2 FQGNSA. CDR3 in amino acids: CASSLGSRPNTGELFF. DNA of the CDR3: TGTGCCAGCAGCTTGGGCTCTCGGCCGAACACCGGGGAGCTGTTTTTT.

This chain connects TRBV28 to TRBJ1-5; possibly TRBD1 for D (6 bases). This CDR3 contains 14 residues. CDR1 MDHEN and CDR2 SYDVKM come from the germline V gene. V was pared by 5 bases and J by 9 bases, with 17 bases between. The CDR3 DNA reads as TGTGCCAGCAGTCTCACACAGGGTCGGCGGCCCCAGCATTTT. This sequence encodes CASSLTQGRRPQHF.

This chain links TRBV4-2 with TRBJ1-2; 7 bases align to TRBD1. J lost 6 bases, V lost 1 base, and 5 bases had no gene match. Germline CDR1 and CDR2: LGHNA and YNFKEQ. CDR3 length equals 14 residues. CDR3 loop: CASSQVTTGNGYTF. The DNA of the CDR3 is TGTGCCAGCAGCCAAGTCACGACAGGGAATGGCTACACCTTC.

The chain recombines TRBV7-9 with TRBJ1-5, with 8 nucleotides matching TRBD1. The V segment lost 5 bases and the J segment 4 bases; nucleotides outside the gene matches: 7. Germline-derived CDR1 and CDR2 are SEHNR and FQNEAQ (reference sequence). CDR3 length: 15 residues. The CDR3 nucleotides read TGTGCCAGCAGCCCTGGACAGGGACTAAATCAGCCCCAGCATTTT. It codes for CASSPGQGLNQPQHF.

In this sample, this clone turned up once. V usage is TRBV5-1 and J usage is TRBJ2-1, with a tentative D call TRBD1 (5 bases). CDR3 length: 14 residues. Germline V CDR1 and CDR2: SGHRS, YFSETQ. V lost 0 bases and J 4 bases, leaving 8 bases between the germline ends. CDR3 sequence (DNA): TGCGCCAGCAGCTTGGTAGGGGAATACAATGAGCAGTTCTTC. Amino acid sequence: CASSLVGEYNEQFF.

The J gene is TRBJ1-1, the V gene TRBV24-1; D may be TRBD1 (6 bases). Trimming took 2 bases from V and 11 from J, leaving 11 bases between them. The CDR3 has 12 residues. The germline gives CDR1 KGHDR, CDR2 SFDVKD. Here the CDR3 reads CATSDSRGRAFF. The CDR3 DNA reads TGTGCCACCAGTGATTCGCGGGGGCGGGCTTTCTTT.

The chain has TRBV7-2 and TRBJ1-6; 7 bases fit TRBD1. Germline V CDR1 and CDR2: SGHTA, FQGNSA. With 5 bases clipped from V and 6 bases from J, the junction kept 7 bases outside the gene matches. This CDR3 region has 15 residues. This chain's CDR3 is CASSGYRGANSPLHF. The CDR3 DNA sequence: TGTGCCAGCAGCGGTTACAGGGGCGCTAATTCACCCCTCCACTTT.

V and J are TRBV7-2 and TRBJ1-1, with 8 bases that match TRBD1. Unmatched junction bases numbered 5, after V lost 3 bases and J lost 5 bases. The CDR3 runs 14 residues. Germline CDR1 reads SGHTA; CDR2 reads FQGNSA. The CDR3 nucleotides are TGTGCCAGCAGCTTTGACAGGGGTGATACTGAAGCTTTCTTT. It specifies CASSFDRGDTEAFF.

The chain recombines TRBV5-1 with TRBJ1-5, with D maybe TRBD1 (5 bases). Germline loops: CDR1 SGHRS, CDR2 YFSETQ. V shed 4 bases and J shed 4 bases, with 9 bases lying between them. The CDR3 has 13 residues. The CDR3 coding sequence is TGCGCCAGCAGCATTGACAGAAATCAGCCCCAGCATTTT. Amino acid sequence: CASSIDRNQPQHF.

This rearrangement joins TRBV7-9 to TRBJ1-4, with D possibly being TRBD1 (5 bases). Germline V gene lookup returns CDR1 SEHNR and CDR2 FQNEAQ (reference sequence). V shed 0 bases and J shed 8 bases, with 13 bases lying between them. This CDR3 contains 15 residues. CDR3 DNA: TGTGCCAGCAGCTTAGCTGGGGCCTTTAGGGAAAAACTGTTTTTT. It specifies CASSLAGAFREKLFF.

This sequence joins TRBV14 and TRBJ1-1; D perhaps matches TRBD1 (6 bases). The CDR3 sequence is 13 residues long. V lost 0 bases to trimming and J lost 6 bases, with 8 bases between them. Germline lookup yields CDR1 SGHDN and CDR2 FVKESK. The DNA of the CDR3 is TGTGCCAGCAGCCAAGAAACAGGGTCTGAAGCTTTCTTT. Translated, it gives CASSQETGSEAFF.

V is TRBV18 and J is TRBJ2-2; 11 bases agree with TRBD1. The CDR3 totals 17 residues. V trimming: 3 bases; J trimming: 5 bases; junction bases outside the gene matches: 8. The germline V gene has CDR1 KGHSH and CDR2 LQKENI. The CDR3 protein is CASSPRHGQGATGELFF. The CDR3 nucleotides are TGTGCCAGCTCACCCCGACACGGACAGGGGGCGACCGGGGAGCTGTTTTTT.

The J gene is TRBJ2-3, the V gene TRBV28, with 14 nucleotides matching TRBD2. Trimming at V came to 5 bases and at J to 4 bases, leaving 14 bases not matched to a gene. CDR3 size: 19 residues. Germline assignment: CDR1 MDHEN and CDR2 SYDVKM. The CDR3 bases are TGTGCCAGCAGTCCACTTTTAGGGACTAGCGGGAGTCTTGCAGATACGCAGTATTTT. Translation: CASSPLLGTSGSLADTQYF. Variable domain in full (rest from reference TRBV28 and TRBJ2-3): DVKVTQSSRYLVKRTGEKVFLECVQDMDHENMFWYRQDPGLGLRLIYFSYDVKMKEKGDIPEGYSVSREKKERFSLILESASTNQTSMYLCASSPLLGTSGSLADTQYFGPGTRLTVL.

The chain carries TRBV10-3 and TRBJ1-6; D ambiguous. V was trimmed by 1 base and J by 0 bases, leaving 13 bases between them. The CDR3 has 18 residues. In germline, CDR1 is ENHRY, CDR2 SYGVKD. The chain's CDR3 is CAISEWTRGSSYNSPLHF. The CDR3 bases are TGTGCCATCAGTGAGTGGACTCGGGGAAGCTCCTATAATTCACCCCTCCACTTT.

The chain recombines TRBV7-9 with TRBJ1-2; D gene uncertain. The CDR3 runs 15 residues. Germline assignment: CDR1 SEHNR and CDR2 FQNEAQ (reference sequence). Trimming left V 1 base short and J 2 bases short, with 11 bases between. The CDR3 DNA reads as TGTGCCAGCAGCTTAGTAGGCGCGGGGAACTATGGCTACACCTTC. Its protein product is CASSLVGAGNYGYTF. The entire variable domain, with the rest obtained from reference TRBV7-9 and TRBJ1-2, is as follows: DTGVSQNPRHKITKRGQNVTFRCDPISEHNRLYWYRQTLGQGPEFLTYFQNEAQLEKSRLLSDRFSAERPKGSFSTLEIQRTEQGDSAMYLCASSLVGAGNYGYTFGSGTRLTVV.

V gene TRBV28 combines with J gene TRBJ2-7, with 14 bases aligning to TRBD2. Germline CDR1 and CDR2: MDHEN and SYDVKM. This CDR3 has 14 residues. V dropped 5 bases and J dropped 6; count of bases not matched to a gene: 3. In nucleotides, the CDR3 is TGTGCCAGCAGTCCGACTAGCGGGAGGGGCGAGCAGTACTTC. Its protein product is CASSPTSGRGEQYF. The full variable domain, its missing parts supplied by reference TRBV28 and TRBJ2-7, is DVKVTQSSRYLVKRTGEKVFLECVQDMDHENMFWYRQDPGLGLRLIYFSYDVKMKEKGDIPEGYSVSREKKERFSLILESASTNQTSMYLCASSPTSGRGEQYFGPGTRLTVT.